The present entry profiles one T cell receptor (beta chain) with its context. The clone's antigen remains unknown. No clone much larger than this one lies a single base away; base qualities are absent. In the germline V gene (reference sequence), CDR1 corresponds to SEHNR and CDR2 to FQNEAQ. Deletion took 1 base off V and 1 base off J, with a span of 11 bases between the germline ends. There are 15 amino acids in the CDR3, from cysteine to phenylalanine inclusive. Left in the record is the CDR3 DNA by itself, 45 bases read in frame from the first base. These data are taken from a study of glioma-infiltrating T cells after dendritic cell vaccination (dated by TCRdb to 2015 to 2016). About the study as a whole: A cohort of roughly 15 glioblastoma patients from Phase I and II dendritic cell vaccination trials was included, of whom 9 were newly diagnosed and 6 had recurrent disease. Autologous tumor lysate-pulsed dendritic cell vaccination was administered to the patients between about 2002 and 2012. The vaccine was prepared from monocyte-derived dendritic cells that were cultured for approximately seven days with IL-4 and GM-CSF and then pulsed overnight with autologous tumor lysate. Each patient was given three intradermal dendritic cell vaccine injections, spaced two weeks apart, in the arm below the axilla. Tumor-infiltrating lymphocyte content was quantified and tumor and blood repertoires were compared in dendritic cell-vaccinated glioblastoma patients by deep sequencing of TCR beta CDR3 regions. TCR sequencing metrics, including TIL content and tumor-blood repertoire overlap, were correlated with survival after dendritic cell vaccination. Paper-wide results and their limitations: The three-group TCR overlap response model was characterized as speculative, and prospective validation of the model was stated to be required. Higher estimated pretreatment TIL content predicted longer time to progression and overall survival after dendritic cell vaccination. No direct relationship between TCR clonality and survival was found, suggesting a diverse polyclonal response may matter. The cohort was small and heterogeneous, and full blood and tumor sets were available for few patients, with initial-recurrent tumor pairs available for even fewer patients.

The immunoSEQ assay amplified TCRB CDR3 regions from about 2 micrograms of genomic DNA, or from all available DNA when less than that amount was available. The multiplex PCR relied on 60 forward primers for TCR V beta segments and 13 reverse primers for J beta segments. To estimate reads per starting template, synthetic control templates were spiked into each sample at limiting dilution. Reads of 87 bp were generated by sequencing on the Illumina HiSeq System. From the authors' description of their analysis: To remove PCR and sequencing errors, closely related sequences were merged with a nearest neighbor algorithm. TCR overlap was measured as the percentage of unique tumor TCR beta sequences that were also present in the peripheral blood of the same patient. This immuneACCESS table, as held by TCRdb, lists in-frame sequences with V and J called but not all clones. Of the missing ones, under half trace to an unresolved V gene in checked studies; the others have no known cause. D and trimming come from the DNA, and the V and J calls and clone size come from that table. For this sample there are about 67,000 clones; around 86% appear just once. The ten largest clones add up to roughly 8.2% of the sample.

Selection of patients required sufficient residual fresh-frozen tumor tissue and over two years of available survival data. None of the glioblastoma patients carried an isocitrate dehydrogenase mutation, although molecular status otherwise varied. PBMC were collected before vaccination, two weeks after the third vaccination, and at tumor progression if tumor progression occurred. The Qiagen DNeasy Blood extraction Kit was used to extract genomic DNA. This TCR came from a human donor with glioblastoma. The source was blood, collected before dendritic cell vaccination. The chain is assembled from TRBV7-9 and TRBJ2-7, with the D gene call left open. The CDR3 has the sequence CASSLGPPSSYEQYF. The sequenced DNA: TGTGCCAGCAGCTTAGGCCCTCCGAGTTCCTACGAGCAGTACTTC.